These 32 T cell receptor beta chains came from one sample sequenced in a study of CD8+CD57+ T cells in acquired aplastic anemia. Using genomic DNA as the template, TCR beta VDJ and CDR3 profiling was carried out. One entry per CDR3 protein, called by TCRdb with MiXCR from the reads. The table shows 75,000 to 80,000 distinct CDR3 sequences, with roughly two thirds occurring only once. Those patients picked for sequencing had displayed CD8+CD57+ cell expansion on flow cytometry. Sequencing input: sorted CD4+, CD8+, or CD8+CD57+ T cells (not recorded which) from PBMCs. The receptors were gathered from a human donor with aplastic anemia.

This clonotype has just a few counts. The chain joins TRBV25-1 to TRBJ1-1, with D possibly TRBD1 on 6 matching bases. The CDR3 contains 15 residues. Germline assignment: CDR1 MGHDK and CDR2 SYGVNS. Trimming stripped 1 base from V and 2 bases from J, with 11 bases between. CDR3 sequence (DNA): TGTGCCAGCAGTGAATCGCAGGGGATAAACACTGAAGCTTTCTTT. This gives the protein CASSESQGINTEAFF.

The genes are TRBV7-2 and TRBJ1-1; D remains unclear. Trimming left V 1 base short and J 5 bases short, with 8 bases between. The CDR3 length is 13 residues. Germline values: CDR1 SGHTA, CDR2 FQGNSA. CDR3 region: CASSLVGFTEAFF. The CDR3 nucleotides read TGTGCCAGCAGCTTAGTTGGGTTTACTGAAGCTTTCTTT. Full variable domain (outside the CDR3, taken from reference TRBV7-2 and TRBJ1-1): GAGVSQSPSNKVTEKGKDVELRCDPISGHTALYWYRQSLGQGLEFLIYFQGNSAPDKSGLPSDRFSAERTGGSVSTLTIQRTQQEDSAVYLCASSLVGFTEAFFGQGTRLTVV.

The chain uses TRBV20-1 and TRBJ1-1, with D unresolved. Germline CDR1 and CDR2: DFQATT and SNEGSKA (reference sequence). The CDR3 runs to 12 residues. Trimming stripped 5 bases from V and 3 bases from J, with 10 bases between. Here the CDR3 reads CSAQAGYTEAFF. DNA for the CDR3: TGCAGTGCTCAGGCGGGGTACACTGAAGCTTTCTTT.

The chain employs TRBV10-3 and TRBJ1-5; 7 bases fit TRBD1. The CDR3 runs to 14 residues. The germline gives CDR1 ENHRY, CDR2 SYGVKD. The J segment lost 3 bases and the V segment lost 7 bases, leaving 6 bases of the junction unmatched. For the CDR3, the DNA is TGTGCCATCAAGGGGACAGACGACAATCAGCCCCAGCATTTT. Protein product: CAIKGTDDNQPQHF.

The CDR3 bases are TGTGCCAGCAGTGCCCCTAGGGCTAGCCACACCGGGTACGAGCAGTACTTC. Amino acid sequence: CASSAPRASHTGYEQYF. This rearrangement joins TRBV25-1 to TRBJ2-7; D may be TRBD2 (5 bases). Trimming shortened V by 4 bases and J by 4 bases, and 23 bases separated the two germline ends. The germline gives CDR1 MGHDK, CDR2 SYGVNS. This CDR3 comprises 17 residues.

This chain joins TRBV7-3 and TRBJ2-3, with D uncertain. The CDR3 contains 12 residues. V lost 4 bases and J lost 5, with 7 bases in between. The V gene's germline CDR1 is SGHTA and CDR2 FQGTGA. CDR3 bases: TGTGCCAGCAGCTCCCTCGGAGATACGCAGTATTTT. Encoded protein: CASSSLGDTQYF.

The chain combines TRBV24-1 with TRBJ2-3, with 11 bases identical to TRBD2. Germline CDR1 reads KGHDR; CDR2 reads SFDVKD. After removal of 10 bases from V and 2 bases from J, the junction contained 1 base not matched to a gene. The CDR3 has 13 amino acids. As DNA, the CDR3 is TGTGCCACTAGCGGGGGGGCCACAGATACGCAGTATTTT. It yields the protein CATSGGATDTQYF.

The genes are TRBV29-1 and TRBJ2-3; D is perhaps TRBD1 (6 bases). Between the trimmed V and J ends, which lost 8 bases and 5 bases, there was a span of 11 bases. Per germline, CDR1 SQVTM and CDR2 ANQGSEA. The CDR3 totals 11 residues. CDR3: CSSSRGDTQYF. CDR3 sequence (DNA): TGCAGCTCTTCCAGGGGAGATACGCAGTATTTT.

This clonotype was counted many times. The gene calls are TRBV6-1 and TRBJ2-7; D is ambiguous. V dropped 6 bases and J dropped 3 bases, with 21 bases sitting between them. Per the germline V gene, CDR1 is MNHNS and CDR2 is SASEGT. The CDR3 extends over 16 amino acids. CDR3 bases: TGTGCCAGCAGCCCTAAACTACCGCGCCTGATCTACGAGCAGTACTTC. It yields the protein CASSPKLPRLIYEQYF.

Many counts were recorded for this clonotype. This chain connects TRBV5-1 to TRBJ2-7; TRBD2 aligns across 9 bases. With V trimmed by 3 bases and J by 0 bases, 10 bases remained unmatched. Germline V gene lookup returns CDR1 SGHRS and CDR2 YFSETQ. The CDR3 totals 17 residues. The CDR3 is CASSSGSSGTSSYEQYF. In nucleotides, the CDR3 is TGCGCCAGCAGCTCAGGGTCTAGCGGGACCAGCTCCTACGAGCAGTACTTC.

V and J are TRBV12-3 or TRBV12-4 and TRBJ2-7, with D possibly being TRBD1 (5 bases). The CDR3 consists of 18 residues. Trimming cost V 1 base and J 5 bases, with 24 bases left between them. As DNA, the CDR3 is TGTGCCAGCAGTTTAGTGGTGGCAGGGCGACCGAAACCGGACGAGCAGTACTTC. Translation gives CASSLVVAGRPKPDEQYF.

Note on this clonotype: A junction boundary mismatches the germline segment, possibly from a read error. The V and J genes are TRBV10-3 and TRBJ2-7; D ambiguous. The CDR3 is 16 residues long. CDR1 and CDR2 (germline): ENHRY, SYGVKD. CDR3 sequence: CASSYSRFGKPYEQCF. The CDR3 DNA reads TGTGCCAGCAGTTACTCGAGGTTTGGGAAACCGTACGAGCAGTGCTTC.

The rearrangement uses TRBV7-2 and TRBJ2-7; the D is unclear. The CDR3 spans 13 residues. Per germline, CDR1 SGHTA and CDR2 FQGNSA. Deletions cut 1 base from V and 1 base from J, with 5 bases between. The CDR3 spells CASSLELSYEQYF. CDR3 DNA sequence: TGTGCCAGCAGCTTAGAGCTTTCCTACGAGCAGTACTTC.

The J gene is TRBJ2-2, the V gene TRBV9; the D is unclear. With 2 bases removed from V and 6 bases from J, the gap between germline ends came to 5 bases. Germline CDR1 is SGDLS and CDR2 is YYNGEE. This CDR3 spans 12 amino acids. CDR3 amino acids: CASSVLSGELFF. The CDR3 coding sequence is TGTGCCAGCAGCGTGTTATCCGGGGAGCTGTTTTTT.

V usage is TRBV7-8 and J usage is TRBJ2-5; TRBD2 matches 7 bases. The CDR3 length is 15 residues. CDR1 and CDR2 from the germline V gene are SGHVS and FQNEAQ. Germline trimming cut 1 base from V and 5 bases from J; bases unmatched to any gene: 7. This CDR3 is CASSLGTGGGETQYF. In DNA, the CDR3 is TGTGCCAGCAGCTTAGGGACGGGGGGAGGTGAGACCCAGTACTTC.

This clonotype was detected only once. The rearrangement joins TRBV10-3 to TRBJ1-3; the match to TRBD1 covers 7 bases. Germline CDR1 and CDR2: ENHRY and SYGVKD. This CDR3 has 17 residues. V was clipped by 0 bases and J by 4 bases; unmatched bases: 9. The CDR3: CAISESALRGRGNTIYF. CDR3 in DNA: TGTGCCATCAGTGAGTCCGCGTTAAGGGGGCGAGGAAACACCATATATTTT.

This clonotype was seen ten or more times. This chain connects TRBV20-1 to TRBJ1-4; D is unresolved. Trimming removed 6 bases from V and 5 bases from J, with 19 bases in between. There are 15 residues in the CDR3. Germline CDR1 DFQATT, CDR2 SNEGSKA (reference sequence). The CDR3 spells CSAQFPDAINEKLFF. CDR3 sequence (DNA): TGCAGTGCACAATTTCCCGATGCGATCAATGAAAAACTGTTTTTT.

The V and J genes are TRBV10-3 and TRBJ1-6, with TRBD1 matching over 7 bases. The germline V gene encodes CDR1 ENHRY and CDR2 SYGVKD. The length of the CDR3 is 14 residues. With 9 bases clipped from V and 5 bases from J, the junction kept 7 bases outside the gene matches. CDR3 in DNA: TGTGCCATTACGGCAGACAGGGATAATTCACCCCTCCACTTT. This translates into CAITADRDNSPLHF.

The chain uses TRBV19 and TRBJ2-7, with 7 nucleotides matching TRBD1. CDR1 and CDR2 from the germline V gene are LNHDA and SQIVND (reference sequence). The CDR3 spans 15 residues. V trimming: 3 bases; J trimming: 4 bases; junction bases outside the gene matches: 9. DNA for the CDR3: TGTGCCAGTAGTATGGGCAGGGGGATGGGTTACGAGCAGTACTTC. Protein product: CASSMGRGMGYEQYF.

The rearrangement links TRBV4-3 to TRBJ2-7; the match to TRBD2 covers 7 bases. Trimming at V came to 0 bases and at J to 6 bases, leaving 2 bases not matched to a gene. Germline V gene data show CDR1 as LGHNA and CDR2 as YSLEER. The CDR3 runs 13 residues. The CDR3 DNA follows: TGCGCCAGCAGCCAAGAGGGAGGGCCCGAGCAGTACTTC. Its protein is CASSQEGGPEQYF.

The V and J genes are TRBV7-6 and TRBJ2-7; D perhaps matches TRBD1 (5 bases). Per the germline V gene, CDR1 is SGHVS and CDR2 is FNYEAQ. V lost 2 bases and J lost 3, with 8 bases in between. The CDR3 totals 13 residues. The CDR3 DNA reads as TGTGCCAGCAGCTTAAGCAGGGTCTACGAGCAGTACTTC. Residues: CASSLSRVYEQYF.

V gene TRBV11-1 combines with J gene TRBJ2-7; 14 positions match TRBD2. This CDR3 spans 16 amino acids. J gave up 3 bases and V 5 bases, and 6 bases lay outside the gene matches. From germline, CDR1 is SGHAT and CDR2 FQDESV (reference sequence). The DNA of the CDR3 is TGTGCCAGCAGCAGAGGGACTAGCGGGAGTTTCTACGAGCAGTACTTC. Translating it yields CASSRGTSGSFYEQYF.

This sequence joins TRBV2 and TRBJ1-1; no definite D call. CDR3 size: 13 residues. Trimming stripped 11 bases from V and 7 bases from J, with 20 bases between. CDR1 and CDR2 from the germline V gene are SNHLY and FYNNEI. CDR3 in amino acids: CAPPALGSSEAFF. CDR3 in DNA: TGTGCCCCCCCGGCGTTAGGTTCCAGTGAAGCTTTCTTT.

This clonotype was counted once. The rearrangement links TRBV27 to TRBJ1-2; 11 positions match TRBD1. Trimming at V came to 9 bases and at J to 6 bases, leaving 6 bases not matched to a gene. Germline V CDR1 and CDR2: MNHEY, SMNVEV (reference sequence). This CDR3 is 13 amino acids long. The CDR3 nucleotides are TGTGCCAGTGGGACAGGGGGAAAGAATGGCTACACCTTC. Protein product: CASGTGGKNGYTF.

V gene TRBV4-1 combines with J gene TRBJ2-7; 8 bases map to TRBD2. After removal of 1 base from V and 2 bases from J, the junction contained 7 bases not matched to a gene. CDR1 and CDR2 from the germline V gene are MGHRA and YSYEKL. This CDR3 region has 16 residues. CDR3 protein: CASSQGEGAGAYEQYF. The CDR3 DNA reads as TGCGCCAGCAGCCAAGGAGAGGGAGCGGGGGCCTACGAGCAGTACTTC.

The J gene is TRBJ2-7, the V gene TRBV2; D is possibly TRBD1 (5 bases). The length of the CDR3 is 10 residues. V was shortened by 11 bases and J by 6 bases, with 11 bases between the two germline ends. The germline V gene encodes CDR1 SNHLY and CDR2 FYNNEI. The CDR3 coding sequence is TGTGCCGGTAGGGGCGTCGAGCAGTACTTC. This translates into CAGRGVEQYF.

This sequence joins TRBV12-3 or TRBV12-4 and TRBJ1-6; no firm D call. V was pared by 2 bases and J by 9 bases, with 23 bases between. This CDR3 has 18 amino acids. The CDR3, as DNA: TGTGCCAGCAGTTTAACGTCATTGAGGTTGGCAGGATTTTCACCCCTCCACTTT. It translates to CASSLTSLRLAGFSPLHF.

The chain uses TRBV10-3 and TRBJ2-1; TRBD1 agrees at 8 bases. The V segment lost 3 bases and the J segment 7 bases; nucleotides outside the gene matches: 8. Germline lookup yields CDR1 ENHRY and CDR2 SYGVKD. The CDR3 is made up of 15 amino acids. CDR3 loop: CAISDDTGGKNEQFF. The CDR3 nucleotides read TGTGCCATCAGTGATGACACAGGGGGTAAAAATGAGCAGTTCTTC.

The rearrangement links TRBV20-1 to TRBJ2-7, with D possibly being TRBD2 (5 bases). The germline gives CDR1 DFQATT, CDR2 SNEGSKA (reference sequence). The V and J ends lost 0 bases and 7 bases respectively, with 10 bases between them. The CDR3 spans 12 residues. The CDR3, as DNA: TGCAGTGCTAGAGATCACGGGGTTGAGCAGTACTTC. It codes for CSARDHGVEQYF.

CDR3 nucleotides: TGTGCCACCAGCAGAGATCGGGGGAACTATGGCTACACCTTC. It codes for CATSRDRGNYGYTF. The chain recombines TRBV15 with TRBJ1-2; possibly TRBD1 for D (5 bases). The CDR3 has 14 amino acids. The V end lost 0 bases, the J end lost 2 bases, and 7 bases lay between the germline ends. Germline V gene sequence: CDR1 LNHNV, CDR2 YYDKDF (reference sequence).

The CDR3 region has the DNA TGTGCCACCAGCAGGGGGACTAGCGGGGGTGAGCAGTTCTTC. Its protein is CATSRGTSGGEQFF. The chain is built from TRBV15 and TRBJ2-1, with 14 bases lining up with TRBD2. With 3 bases clipped from V and 9 bases from J, the junction kept 1 base outside the gene matches. CDR3 length equals 14 residues. Germline V gene sequence: CDR1 LNHNV, CDR2 YYDKDF (reference sequence).

V usage is TRBV29-1 and J usage is TRBJ2-5, with 7 bases aligning to TRBD2. Germline V gene sequence: CDR1 SQVTM, CDR2 ANQGSEA. This CDR3 region has 15 residues. V gave up 6 bases and J gave up 1 base; unmatched junction bases: 11. CDR3 amino acids: CSVQLGSGAQETQYF. In nucleotides, the CDR3 is TGCAGCGTCCAGCTCGGAAGCGGGGCCCAAGAGACCCAGTACTTC. The full variable domain, its missing parts supplied by reference TRBV29-1 and TRBJ2-5, is SAVISQKPSRDICQRGTSLTIQCQVDSQVTMMFWYRQQPGQSLTLIATANQGSEATYESGFVIDKFPISRPNLTFSTLTVSNMSPEDSSIYLCSVQLGSGAQETQYFGPGTRLLVL.